What follows are 31 T cell receptor beta chains derived from one specimen sequenced in a study of blood T cell repertoires in COVID-19. Here immunoSEQ multiplex PCR was the method, and the copy in TCRdb shows in-frame clones only, minus some. Of around 260,000 clones listed, about 86% are singletons. Input material: peripheral blood. All receptors come from a man aged 18 to 30 with active or convalescent COVID-19.

This chain connects TRBV3-1 (or the pseudogene TRBV3-2) to TRBJ2-7, with 7 nucleotides matching TRBD1. CDR3 size: 16 residues. The germline CDR1 and CDR2 sequences are LGHDT and YNNKEL (reference sequence). J was trimmed by 3 bases and V by 1 base; bases with no gene match: 9. This CDR3 is CASSQASAGGFYEQYF. For the CDR3, the DNA is TGTGCCAGCAGCCAAGCGTCGGCAGGGGGTTTCTACGAGCAGTACTTC.

The chain recombines TRBV5-1 with TRBJ2-7, with D perhaps TRBD2 (7 bases). The V end was cut by 4 bases, the J end by 2 bases, with 13 bases between. Germline V gene sequence: CDR1 SGHRS, CDR2 YFSETQ. This CDR3 is 14 amino acids long. The CDR3 coding sequence is TGCGCCAGCAGCCGGGGGGCCGCAACCTACGAGCAGTACTTC. Protein sequence: CASSRGAATYEQYF.

The V call is TRBV24-1, the J call TRBJ1-5; D unclear. The CDR3 is 12 residues long. CDR1 and CDR2 (germline): KGHDR, SFDVKD. Trimming cost V 3 bases and J 12 bases, with 11 bases left between them. CDR3 bases: TGTGCCACCAGTGATCGGTGGGCAGACCAGCATTTT. Its protein is CATSDRWADQHF.

This clone came up a few times. The chain joins TRBV7-2 to TRBJ2-1; 14 positions match TRBD2. Per the germline V gene, CDR1 is SGHTA and CDR2 is FQGNSA. The V segment lost 3 bases and the J segment 8 bases; nucleotides outside the gene matches: 0. The CDR3 has 14 amino acids. CDR3 sequence: CASSLTSGGDEQFF. For the CDR3, the DNA is TGTGCCAGCAGCTTGACTAGCGGGGGGGATGAGCAGTTCTTC.

The chain has TRBV28 and TRBJ2-7, with a tentative D call TRBD1 (6 bases). The CDR3 is 12 amino acids. Germline loops: CDR1 MDHEN, CDR2 SYDVKM. Trimming took off 3 bases at V and 4 bases at J, with 7 bases between the two ends. The CDR3 sequence is CASSFQGYEQYF. CDR3 coding DNA: TGTGCCAGCAGTTTTCAGGGGTACGAGCAGTACTTC.

J is TRBJ1-5 and V is TRBV6-1; D is possibly TRBD1 (6 bases). This CDR3 has 13 residues. The germline gives CDR1 MNHNS, CDR2 SASEGT. V was cut by 1 base and J by 7 bases, with 8 bases left in between. The CDR3 bases are TGTGCCAGCAGTGAAGACAGGGTACAGCCCCAGCATTTT. It encodes CASSEDRVQPQHF.

The genes are TRBV18 and TRBJ2-7; TRBD1 agrees at 10 bases. This CDR3 region has 13 residues. CDR1 KGHSH and CDR2 LQKENI come from the germline V gene. V was clipped by 8 bases and J by 3 bases; unmatched bases: 4. The CDR3 protein is CASRRDRGYEQYF. As DNA, the CDR3 is TGTGCCAGCAGACGGGACAGGGGCTACGAGCAGTACTTC. Complete variable domain (other parts from reference TRBV18 and TRBJ2-7): NAGVMQNPRHLVRRRGQEARLRCSPMKGHSHVYWYRQLPEEGLKFMVYLQKENIIDESGMPKERFSAEFPKEGPSILRIQQVVRGDSAAYFCASRRDRGYEQYFGPGTRLTVT.

This clone was seen only a few times. This chain joins TRBV11-3 and TRBJ1-4; D not resolved. The CDR3 covers 13 residues. Trimming took off 1 base at V and 5 bases at J, with 5 bases between the two ends. Per germline, CDR1 SGHNT and CDR2 YENEEA. Here the CDR3 reads CASSLAVNEKLFF. The CDR3 DNA is TGTGCCAGCAGCTTAGCCGTAAATGAAAAACTGTTTTTT.

The chain has TRBV4-1 and TRBJ2-3; D uncertain. This CDR3 has 17 residues. Trimming shortened V by 5 bases and J by 1 base, and 19 bases separated the two germline ends. CDR1 is MGHRA, CDR2 YSYEKL, per germline. The CDR3 protein is CASSNLPFGLGTDTQYF. The CDR3 DNA follows: TGCGCCAGCAGCAACCTACCCTTCGGGTTGGGCACAGATACGCAGTATTTT.

This chain connects TRBV9 to TRBJ2-3; no clear D gene. CDR3 size: 15 residues. The ends were cut back, 0 bases at V and 4 bases at J, with 12 bases in the middle. Per the germline V gene, CDR1 is SGDLS and CDR2 is YYNGEE. The CDR3 region is CASSVGNGFSDTQYF. Written as DNA, the CDR3 is TGTGCCAGCAGCGTAGGGAACGGGTTTTCAGATACGCAGTATTTT.

The V gene is TRBV7-9, the J gene TRBJ1-4; 8 positions agree with TRBD1. With 5 bases clipped from V and 8 bases from J, the junction kept 10 bases outside the gene matches. Germline V CDR1 and CDR2: SEHNR, FQNEAQ (reference sequence). There are 15 residues in the CDR3. The CDR3 is CASSTRTGLGEKLFF. DNA for the CDR3: TGTGCCAGCAGCACCCGGACAGGGCTAGGGGAAAAACTGTTTTTT. Full variable domain (missing parts from reference TRBV7-9 and TRBJ1-4): DTGVSQNPRHKITKRGQNVTFRCDPISEHNRLYWYRQTLGQGPEFLTYFQNEAQLEKSRLLSDRFSAERPKGSFSTLEIQRTEQGDSAMYLCASSTRTGLGEKLFFGSGTQLSVL.

This clone is a singleton in its sample. The gene calls are TRBV27 and TRBJ2-7, with 7 bases matching TRBD1. Trimming removed 3 bases from V and 4 bases from J; junction bases left unmatched: 6. In germline, CDR1 is MNHEY, CDR2 SMNVEV (reference sequence). The CDR3 contains 14 residues. The CDR3 sequence is CASSLRDRAYEQYF. CDR3 DNA: TGTGCCAGCAGTTTGAGAGACAGGGCTTACGAGCAGTACTTC.

The gene calls are TRBV4-3 and TRBJ1-3; the D gene is possibly TRBD1 (6 bases). V dropped 6 bases and J dropped 0 bases, with 18 bases sitting between them. Germline CDR1 reads LGHNA; CDR2 reads YSLEER. CDR3 length: 17 residues. Here the CDR3 reads CASSTGTPQSSGNTIYF. CDR3 sequence (DNA): TGCGCCAGCAGTACCGGGACACCTCAGAGCTCTGGAAACACCATATATTTT.

The V and J genes are TRBV28 and TRBJ1-1; TRBD1 matches at 7 bases. Germline lookup yields CDR1 MDHEN and CDR2 SYDVKM. The V segment lost 8 bases and the J segment 0 bases; nucleotides outside the gene matches: 3. The CDR3 consists of 13 residues. The CDR3 nucleotides are TGTGCCAGCTCGGGACAGATGAACACTGAAGCTTTCTTT. It yields the protein CASSGQMNTEAFF.

The rearrangement joins TRBV19 to TRBJ2-6; 10 nucleotides match TRBD2. Trimming took 6 bases from V and 4 from J; bases not matched to a gene: 9. The CDR3 has 17 residues. Germline CDR1 is LNHDA and CDR2 is SQIVND (reference sequence). CDR3 amino acids: CASRTVGGLAGANVLTF. The CDR3 DNA reads as TGTGCCAGTAGAACGGTAGGGGGACTAGCGGGGGCCAACGTCCTGACTTTC.

The chain recombines TRBV11-3 with TRBJ2-2; no definite D call. Trimming took 2 bases from V and 2 from J, leaving 9 bases between them. This CDR3 contains 15 residues. Germline loops: CDR1 SGHNT, CDR2 YENEEA. For the CDR3, the DNA is TGTGCCAGCAGCTTATCGAGGCCCAACACCGGGGAGCTGTTTTTT. This gives the protein CASSLSRPNTGELFF.

This clone was detected only once. The chain joins TRBV11-3 to TRBJ1-2; D uncertain. Germline CDR1 reads SGHNT; CDR2 reads YENEEA. V dropped 3 bases and J dropped 6 bases, with 17 bases sitting between them. The CDR3 sequence is 15 residues long. DNA of the CDR3: TGTGCCAGCAGCTTGGGTGAGGGTCACGGGGATGGCTACACCTTC. It is translated as CASSLGEGHGDGYTF.

This chain uses TRBV2 with TRBJ2-2; possible D gene TRBD2, 6 bases. CDR1 is SNHLY and CDR2 is FYNNEI in the germline V gene. Trimming took 8 bases from V and 4 from J, leaving 17 bases between them. CDR3 length equals 15 residues. The CDR3 region is CASSLARPVTGELFF. CDR3 bases: TGTGCCAGCTCTCTAGCGAGGCCGGTCACCGGGGAGCTGTTTTTT. The full variable domain, completed using reference TRBV2 and TRBJ2-2, is EPEVTQTPSHQVTQMGQEVILRCVPISNHLYFYWYRQILGQKVEFLVSFYNNEISEKSEIFDDQFSVERPDGSNFTLKIRSTKLEDSAMYFCASSLARPVTGELFFGEGSRLTVL.

The V gene is TRBV27, the J gene TRBJ2-5, with 7 nucleotides matching TRBD2. The CDR3 covers 20 residues. Germline lookup yields CDR1 MNHEY and CDR2 SMNVEV (reference sequence). J was trimmed by 4 bases and V by 1 base; bases with no gene match: 21. The CDR3 loop reads CASSLWEIVLSRELGETQYF. The CDR3 DNA sequence: TGTGCCAGCAGTTTATGGGAGATTGTGTTATCGCGGGAGCTGGGAGAGACCCAGTACTTC.

The genes are TRBV5-1 and TRBJ2-2; no firm D call. Germline assignment: CDR1 SGHRS and CDR2 YFSETQ. Trimming shortened V by 7 bases and J by 0 bases, and 16 bases separated the two germline ends. This CDR3 spans 16 amino acids. CDR3 sequence: CASVFTGRANTGELFF. The CDR3 coding sequence is TGCGCCAGCGTCTTCACTGGCCGGGCGAACACCGGGGAGCTGTTTTTT. The complete variable domain, with remaining parts taken from reference TRBV5-1 and TRBJ2-2, reads KAGVTQTPRYLIKTRGQQVTLSCSPISGHRSVSWYQQTPGQGLQFLFEYFSETQRNKGNFPGRFSGRQFSNSRSEMNVSTLELGDSALYLCASVFTGRANTGELFFGEGSRLTVL.

This clone turned up a few times. The J gene is TRBJ1-1, the V gene TRBV3-1 (or the pseudogene TRBV3-2); TRBD1 aligns across 8 bases. The CDR3 runs to 15 residues. The ends lost 5 bases at V and 3 bases at J; junction bases unmatched: 8. In germline, CDR1 is LGHDT, CDR2 YNNKEL (reference sequence). The CDR3 bases are TGTGCCAGCAGCACCCGACAGGGGTGGCACACTGAAGCTTTCTTT. Its translation is CASSTRQGWHTEAFF.

J is TRBJ2-7 and V is TRBV30; TRBD1 matches at 9 bases. V gave up 3 bases and J gave up 4 bases; unmatched junction bases: 10. Germline CDR1 GTSNPN, CDR2 SVGIG (reference sequence). The CDR3 extends over 15 amino acids. The CDR3 reads CAWRPGQGRVYEQYF. The CDR3, as DNA: TGTGCCTGGAGGCCGGGACAGGGTCGAGTATACGAGCAGTACTTC.

The chain couples TRBV3-1 (or the pseudogene TRBV3-2) to TRBJ1-1, with 7 bases aligning to TRBD1. This CDR3 spans 12 amino acids. The germline V gene has CDR1 LGHDT and CDR2 YNNKEL (reference sequence). The ends lost 7 bases at V and 12 bases at J; junction bases unmatched: 11. The CDR3 is CASKSRGQKTFF. CDR3 sequence (DNA): TGTGCCAGCAAGAGCAGGGGACAGAAAACTTTCTTT.

This clone was seen once. This sequence joins TRBV20-1 and TRBJ2-7, with no clear D. CDR1 is DFQATT, CDR2 SNEGSKA, per germline (reference sequence). The CDR3 has 11 amino acids. V was clipped by 3 bases and J by 3 bases, with 6 bases between them. The CDR3 loop reads CSASTDYEQYF. DNA for the CDR3: TGCAGTGCTAGTACAGACTACGAGCAGTACTTC.

This clone showed up just a few times. This chain uses TRBV14 with TRBJ2-4; 10 nucleotides match TRBD1. The V and J ends lost 4 bases and 1 base, in that order; junction bases with no gene match: 4. There are 16 residues in the CDR3. From germline, CDR1 is SGHDN and CDR2 FVKESK. This chain's CDR3 is CASSPDRGAAKNIQYF. CDR3 nucleotide sequence: TGTGCCAGCAGCCCGGACAGGGGGGCCGCCAAAAACATTCAGTACTTC.

In its sample, this clone was seen a few times. In DNA, the CDR3 is TGTGCCAGCAGCTTCCAAAGCGGGAGGGTCGCAGATACGCAGTATTTT. Translation: CASSFQSGRVADTQYF. J is TRBJ2-3 and V is TRBV7-2; 10 bases match TRBD2. The junction had 7 bases not matched to a gene; V was cut back by 3 bases and J by 4 bases. The CDR3 is made up of 16 amino acids. From germline, CDR1 is SGHTA and CDR2 FQGNSA.

The V and J genes are TRBV27 and TRBJ2-3, with D tentatively TRBD2 (6 bases). Trimming pared 4 bases from V and 3 bases from J, leaving 11 bases between. This CDR3 has 14 amino acids. Germline CDR1 reads MNHEY; CDR2 reads SMNVEV (reference sequence). The CDR3: CASSSGTFTDTQYF. CDR3 nucleotides: TGTGCCAGCAGTTCCGGGACTTTTACAGATACGCAGTATTTT.

The rearrangement uses TRBV2 and TRBJ1-5; TRBD1 matches at 7 bases. In germline, CDR1 is SNHLY, CDR2 FYNNEI. The CDR3 totals 15 residues. J gave up 5 bases and V 7 bases, and 11 bases lay outside the gene matches. The CDR3 region is CASKQLPGGYQPQHF. Here the CDR3 DNA reads TGTGCCAGCAAACAACTTCCAGGGGGATATCAGCCCCAGCATTTT.

The chain uses TRBV6-5 and TRBJ1-2, with D perhaps matching TRBD1 (6 bases). The germline gives CDR1 MNHEY, CDR2 SVGAGI. This CDR3 is 15 amino acids long. Trimming took 2 bases from V and 10 from J, leaving 20 bases between them. CDR3 sequence reads: CASSYRGGQGSPYTF. The CDR3 coding sequence is TGTGCCAGCAGTTACAGGGGGGGACAAGGTTCCCCCTACACCTTC.

This rearrangement joins TRBV6-5 to TRBJ1-1, with no clear D. Germline V gene data show CDR1 as MNHEY and CDR2 as SVGAGI. This CDR3 comprises 13 residues. The V end lost 6 bases, the J end lost 1 base, and 9 bases lay between the germline ends. The CDR3 bases are TGTGCCAGCAGACCTCTAAGGAACACTGAAGCTTTCTTT. Translating it yields CASRPLRNTEAFF.

This chain links TRBV24-1 with TRBJ1-4, with D maybe TRBD1 (6 bases). V lost 5 bases and J lost 2, with 11 bases in between. CDR3 size: 15 residues. CDR1 and CDR2 (germline): KGHDR, SFDVKD. The CDR3 here is CATSAGGATNEKLFF. The CDR3, as DNA: TGTGCCACCAGTGCGGGGGGGGCGACTAATGAAAAACTGTTTTTT.